The 6 T cell receptor beta chains listed next were all sequenced from one sample in a study of blood T cell repertoires in COVID-19. Sequenced by immunoSEQ multiplex PCR; TCRdb stores in-frame clones only, minus some. The sample lists nearly 95,000 clones; 74% were seen once. The sequencing input was peripheral blood. Source of these receptors: a man between 65 and 79 years old with COVID-19, enrolled during active disease.

This chain connects TRBV7-2 to TRBJ2-7; the D is unclear. Germline lookup yields CDR1 SGHTA and CDR2 FQGNSA. The ends were cut back, 0 bases at V and 2 bases at J, with 8 bases in the middle. The CDR3 is made up of 14 amino acids. The CDR3 DNA sequence: TGTGCCAGCAGCTTAGCATCCAGAACCTACGAGCAGTACTTC. As protein: CASSLASRTYEQYF.

The V gene is TRBV6-5, the J gene TRBJ2-5; possible D gene TRBD2, 5 bases. The V and J ends lost 6 bases and 7 bases respectively, with 15 bases between them. This CDR3 is 13 amino acids long. Germline lookup yields CDR1 MNHEY and CDR2 SVGAGI. The CDR3 sequence: CASSPLASRTQYF. Here the CDR3 DNA reads TGTGCCAGCAGCCCCCTAGCCTCCCGGACCCAGTACTTC.

The chain links TRBV5-4 to TRBJ1-2; D unclear. Germline CDR1 reads SGHNT; CDR2 reads YYREEE (reference sequence). The CDR3 contains 14 residues. The V end lost 2 bases, the J end lost 0 bases, and 8 bases lay between the germline ends. In DNA form, the CDR3 reads TGTGCCAGCAGCTTTCGCCAGACTAACTATGGCTACACCTTC. This sequence encodes CASSFRQTNYGYTF.

The rearrangement joins TRBV4-1 to TRBJ2-5, with TRBD1 identical over 11 bases. Per germline, CDR1 MGHRA and CDR2 YSYEKL. The CDR3 runs 13 residues. V was pared by 6 bases and J by 3 bases, with 0 bases of the junction left unmatched. In DNA form, the CDR3 reads TGCGCCAGCAGGGGACAGGGGGAAGAGACCCAGTACTTC. It codes for CASRGQGEETQYF.

This clone was counted a few times. This rearrangement joins TRBV30 to TRBJ2-1; D might be TRBD2 (6 bases). The germline CDR1 and CDR2 sequences are GTSNPN and SVGIG (reference sequence). V was shortened by 3 bases and J by 3 bases, with 12 bases between the two germline ends. This CDR3 spans 14 amino acids. CDR3 region: CAWSWTIRYNEQFF. Written as DNA, the CDR3 is TGTGCCTGGAGCTGGACTATCCGCTACAATGAGCAGTTCTTC. The complete variable domain, with remaining parts taken from reference TRBV30 and TRBJ2-1, reads SQTIHQWPATLVQPVGSPLSLECTVEGTSNPNLYWYRQAAGRGLQLLFYSVGIGQISSEVPQNLSASRPQDRQFILSSKKLLLSDSGFYLCAWSWTIRYNEQFFGPGTRLTVL.

V usage is TRBV6-2 or TRBV6-3 and J usage is TRBJ2-7; D is undetermined. The CDR3 contains 14 residues. V lost 3 bases and J lost 2, with 11 bases in between. CDR1 is MNHEY and CDR2 is SVGEGT in the germline V gene. The CDR3 is CASSYAWSPYEQYF. CDR3 bases: TGTGCCAGCAGTTATGCTTGGAGTCCCTACGAGCAGTACTTC.